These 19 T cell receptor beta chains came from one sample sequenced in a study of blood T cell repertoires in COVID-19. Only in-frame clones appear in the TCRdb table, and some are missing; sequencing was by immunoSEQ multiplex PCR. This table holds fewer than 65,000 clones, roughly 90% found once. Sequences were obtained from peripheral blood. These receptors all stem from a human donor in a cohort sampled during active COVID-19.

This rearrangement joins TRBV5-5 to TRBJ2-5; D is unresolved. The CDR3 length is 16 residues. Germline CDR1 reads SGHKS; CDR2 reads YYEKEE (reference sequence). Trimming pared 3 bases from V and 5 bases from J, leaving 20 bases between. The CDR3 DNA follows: TGTGCCAGCAGCTACATAAGAGCGTCAGCTGGGGAGACCCAGTACTTC. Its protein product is CASSYIRASAGETQYF.

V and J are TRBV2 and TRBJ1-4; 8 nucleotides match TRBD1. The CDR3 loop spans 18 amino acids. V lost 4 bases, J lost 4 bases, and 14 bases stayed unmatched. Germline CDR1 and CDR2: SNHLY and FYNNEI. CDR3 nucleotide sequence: TGTGCCAGCAGTGTGAAGACAGGGGCGTTTTTGGGTAATGAAAAACTGTTTTTT. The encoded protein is CASSVKTGAFLGNEKLFF. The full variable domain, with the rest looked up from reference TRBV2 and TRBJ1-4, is EPEVTQTPSHQVTQMGQEVILRCVPISNHLYFYWYRQILGQKVEFLVSFYNNEISEKSEIFDDQFSVERPDGSNFTLKIRSTKLEDSAMYFCASSVKTGAFLGNEKLFFGSGTQLSVL.

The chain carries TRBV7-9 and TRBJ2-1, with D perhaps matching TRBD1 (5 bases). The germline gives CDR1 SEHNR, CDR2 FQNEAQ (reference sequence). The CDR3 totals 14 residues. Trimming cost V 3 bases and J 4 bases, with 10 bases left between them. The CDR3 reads CASSFQGQYNEQFF. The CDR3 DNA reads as TGTGCCAGCAGCTTCCAGGGCCAGTACAATGAGCAGTTCTTC. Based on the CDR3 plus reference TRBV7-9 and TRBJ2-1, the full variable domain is DTGVSQNPRHKITKRGQNVTFRCDPISEHNRLYWYRQTLGQGPEFLTYFQNEAQLEKSRLLSDRFSAERPKGSFSTLEIQRTEQGDSAMYLCASSFQGQYNEQFFGPGTRLTVL.

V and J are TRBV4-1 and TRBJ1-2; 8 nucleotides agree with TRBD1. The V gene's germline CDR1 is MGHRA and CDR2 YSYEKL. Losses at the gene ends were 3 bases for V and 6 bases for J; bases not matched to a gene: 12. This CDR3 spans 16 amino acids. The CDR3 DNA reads TGCGCCAGCAGCCACCCCCCGGACAGGGCTTTAAATGGCTACACCTTC. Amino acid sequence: CASSHPPDRALNGYTF.

CDR3 amino acids: CASSLTVNEKLFF. The CDR3 nucleotides read TGTGCCAGCAGCTTAACGGTTAATGAAAAACTGTTTTTT. The V gene is TRBV7-9, the J gene TRBJ1-4; D gene ambiguous. Germline V CDR1 and CDR2: SEHNR, FQNEAQ (reference sequence). CDR3 length: 13 residues. Trimming cost V 2 bases and J 4 bases, with 5 bases left between them.

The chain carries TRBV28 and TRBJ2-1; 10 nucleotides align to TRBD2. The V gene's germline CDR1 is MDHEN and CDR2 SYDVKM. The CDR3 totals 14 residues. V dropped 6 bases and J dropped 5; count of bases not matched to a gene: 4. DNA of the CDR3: TGTGCCAGCAGGAGAACTAGCGGGAACAATGAGCAGTTCTTC. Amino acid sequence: CASRRTSGNNEQFF. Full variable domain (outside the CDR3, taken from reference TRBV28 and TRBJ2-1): DVKVTQSSRYLVKRTGEKVFLECVQDMDHENMFWYRQDPGLGLRLIYFSYDVKMKEKGDIPEGYSVSREKKERFSLILESASTNQTSMYLCASRRTSGNNEQFFGPGTRLTVL.

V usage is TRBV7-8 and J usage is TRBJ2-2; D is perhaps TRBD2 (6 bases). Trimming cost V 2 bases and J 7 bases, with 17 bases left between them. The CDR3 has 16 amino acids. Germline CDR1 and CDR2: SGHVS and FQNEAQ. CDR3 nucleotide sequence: TGTGCCAGCAGCTTAAGCAATGAGGGACTTATCGGGGAGCTGTTTTTT. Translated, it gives CASSLSNEGLIGELFF.

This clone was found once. CDR3 amino acids: CASSSTSGTQTQYF. CDR3 nucleotides: TGCGCCAGCAGTTCGACTAGCGGGACGCAGACCCAGTACTTC. The V gene is TRBV5-1, the J gene TRBJ2-5, with 11 bases matching TRBD2. The V gene end was trimmed by 5 bases and the J gene end by 6 bases; junction bases not matched to a gene: 6. The germline V gene has CDR1 SGHRS and CDR2 YFSETQ. The CDR3 loop spans 14 amino acids.

The CDR3 DNA is TGTGCCAGCAGCGCAACAGGGGGTTACGATGAAAAACTGTTTTTT. Translation gives CASSATGGYDEKLFF. The rearrangement uses TRBV5-8 and TRBJ1-4; 8 bases are shared with TRBD1. Unmatched junction bases numbered 8, after V lost 4 bases and J lost 6 bases. The CDR3 has 15 amino acids. CDR1 and CDR2 (germline): SGHTS, YDEGEE.

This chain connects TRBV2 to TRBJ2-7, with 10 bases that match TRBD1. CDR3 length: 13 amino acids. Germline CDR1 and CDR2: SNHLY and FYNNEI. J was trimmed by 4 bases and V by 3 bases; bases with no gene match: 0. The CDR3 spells CASSEDRGYEQYF. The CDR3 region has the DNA TGTGCCAGCAGTGAGGACAGGGGGTACGAGCAGTACTTC. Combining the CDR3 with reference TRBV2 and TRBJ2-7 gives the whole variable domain EPEVTQTPSHQVTQMGQEVILRCVPISNHLYFYWYRQILGQKVEFLVSFYNNEISEKSEIFDDQFSVERPDGSNFTLKIRSTKLEDSAMYFCASSEDRGYEQYFGPGTRLTVT.

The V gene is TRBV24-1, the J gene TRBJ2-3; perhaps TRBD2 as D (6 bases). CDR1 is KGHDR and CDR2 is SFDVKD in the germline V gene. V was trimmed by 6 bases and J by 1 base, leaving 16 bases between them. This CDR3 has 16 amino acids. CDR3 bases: TGTGCCACCAGTCCGGGAGTTAGTGGCGGCACAGATACGCAGTATTTT. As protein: CATSPGVSGGTDTQYF.

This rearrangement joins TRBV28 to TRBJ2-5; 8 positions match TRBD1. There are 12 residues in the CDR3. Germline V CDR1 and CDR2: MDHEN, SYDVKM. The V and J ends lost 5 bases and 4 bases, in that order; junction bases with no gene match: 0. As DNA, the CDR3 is TGTGCCAGCAGTACAGGGGGAGAGACCCAGTACTTC. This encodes CASSTGGETQYF.

CDR3 sequence: CASSVGQRSYEQYF. CDR3 nucleotide sequence: TGTGCCAGCAGCGTCGGACAGCGGAGCTACGAGCAGTACTTC. The J gene is TRBJ2-7, the V gene TRBV9, with a tentative D call TRBD1 (6 bases). The CDR3 runs to 14 residues. Deletions cut 2 bases from V and 3 bases from J, with 12 bases between. CDR1 SGDLS and CDR2 YYNGEE come from the germline V gene.

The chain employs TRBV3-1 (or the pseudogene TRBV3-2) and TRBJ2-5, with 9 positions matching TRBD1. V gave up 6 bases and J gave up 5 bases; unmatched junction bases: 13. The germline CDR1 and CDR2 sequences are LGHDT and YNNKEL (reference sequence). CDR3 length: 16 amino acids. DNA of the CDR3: TGTGCCAGCAGGTCGTCCGGGACAGGGTCCCGGGAGACCCAGTACTTC. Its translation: CASRSSGTGSRETQYF.

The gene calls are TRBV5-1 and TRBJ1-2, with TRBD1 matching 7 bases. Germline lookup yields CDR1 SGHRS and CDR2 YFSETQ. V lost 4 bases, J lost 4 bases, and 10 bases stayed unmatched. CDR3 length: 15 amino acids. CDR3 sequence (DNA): TGCGCCAGCAGCCCCGAGGCGGGACAGAGCTATGGCTACACCTTC. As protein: CASSPEAGQSYGYTF. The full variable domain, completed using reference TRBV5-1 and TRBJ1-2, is KAGVTQTPRYLIKTRGQQVTLSCSPISGHRSVSWYQQTPGQGLQFLFEYFSETQRNKGNFPGRFSGRQFSNSRSEMNVSTLELGDSALYLCASSPEAGQSYGYTFGSGTRLTVV.

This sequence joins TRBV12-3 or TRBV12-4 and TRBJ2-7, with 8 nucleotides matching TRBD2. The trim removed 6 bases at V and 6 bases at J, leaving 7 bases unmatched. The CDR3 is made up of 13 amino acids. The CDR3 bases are TGTGCCAGCAGGGCCGGGAGGGCCGCCGAGCAGTACTTC. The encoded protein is CASRAGRAAEQYF.

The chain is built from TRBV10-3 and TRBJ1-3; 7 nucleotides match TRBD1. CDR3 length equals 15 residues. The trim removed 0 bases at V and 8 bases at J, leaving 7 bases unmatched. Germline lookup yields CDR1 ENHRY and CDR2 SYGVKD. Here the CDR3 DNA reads TGTGCCATCAGTGAGTCAACGACCAGGGGGGACACCATATATTTT. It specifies CAISESTTRGDTIYF.

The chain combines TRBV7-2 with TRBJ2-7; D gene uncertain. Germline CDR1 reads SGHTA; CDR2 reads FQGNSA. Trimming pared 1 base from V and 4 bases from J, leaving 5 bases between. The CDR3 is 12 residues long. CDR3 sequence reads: CASSLDAYEQYF. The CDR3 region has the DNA TGTGCCAGCAGCTTAGATGCGTACGAGCAGTACTTC. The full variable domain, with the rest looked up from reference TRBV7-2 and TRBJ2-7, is GAGVSQSPSNKVTEKGKDVELRCDPISGHTALYWYRQSLGQGLEFLIYFQGNSAPDKSGLPSDRFSAERTGGSVSTLTIQRTQQEDSAVYLCASSLDAYEQYFGPGTRLTVT.

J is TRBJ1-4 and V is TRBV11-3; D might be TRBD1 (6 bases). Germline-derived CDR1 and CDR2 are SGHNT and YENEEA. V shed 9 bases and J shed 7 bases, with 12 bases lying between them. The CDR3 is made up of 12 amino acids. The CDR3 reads CARQQGSEKLFF. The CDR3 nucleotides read TGTGCCAGACAACAGGGTTCTGAAAAACTGTTTTTT.